This TCR beta chain comes out of a study of radiotherapy plus CTLA-4 blockade in lung cancer. Regarding the study as a whole: Clones derived from tumor TCRs expanded in blood after radiotherapy plus ipilimumab.

The V end was cut by 5 bases, the J end by 3 bases, with 11 bases between. The germline V gene has CDR1 LNHDA and CDR2 SQIVND (reference sequence). This CDR3 region has 14 residues. TCRdb's table, derived via immunoSEQ multiplex PCR, lists solely in-frame clones and lacks some. The sample contains roughly 75,000 clones, roughly 79% of which appear only once. Receiving focal radiation plus CTLA-4 blockade with ipilimumab were patients who had chemo-refractory metastatic non-small-cell lung cancer. This clone turned up a few times. Its antigen remains unknown. The TCR comes from a human donor with non-small cell lung cancer whose response to radiotherapy plus ipilimumab could not be evaluated. Some clones in this sample may be carry-over from other donors' samples. Sequenced here: peripheral blood, sampled from a patient treated with radiotherapy plus ipilimumab. This chain uses TRBV19 with TRBJ1-5, with D possibly being TRBD1 (5 bases). The CDR3 here is CASSLGGDNQPQHF. In DNA, the CDR3 is TGTGCCAGTAGTCTGGGAGGGGACAATCAGCCCCAGCATTTT.